This T cell receptor (beta chain) appears in the sequencing data of a study of Graves' ophthalmopathy and Graves' hyperthyroidism. In the case of this clonotype: What it binds is not known.

The CDR3 is made up of 12 amino acids. Germline V lookup: CDR1 DFQATT, CDR2 SNEGSKA (reference sequence). Hyperthyroidism in these 18- to 65-year-old patients was newly diagnosed, lasting under 2 months. Exclusion covered patients with other autoimmune diseases or uncontrolled infections (as well as pregnancy or lactation). The study, taken as a whole, reports: Ophthalmopathy progression cases were predicted by the model with 55% to 71% sensitivity and 72.22% specificity.

The sequenced template was RNA, covering the TCR beta CDR3 region. The library came from an HTBI-primed first-round RT-PCR and a second-round multiplex PCR. TCRdb re-called the multiplex PCR reads through MiXCR, storing one row per CDR3 protein. The sample shows just over 600,000 distinct CDR3 sequences, approximately 22% of them seen only once. The sample was peripheral blood. The clonotype was recovered from a woman aged 18-35 years with stable Graves' hyperthyroidism. Some clones in this sample may be carry-over from other donors' samples. The chain links TRBV20-1 to TRBJ2-5; D unclear. The DNA end favors TRBJ2-4, so the J call may be wrong. CDR3: CSAPTGSYIQYF. In nucleotides, the CDR3 is TGCAGTGCTCCCACCGGGTCGTACATTCAGTACTTC.